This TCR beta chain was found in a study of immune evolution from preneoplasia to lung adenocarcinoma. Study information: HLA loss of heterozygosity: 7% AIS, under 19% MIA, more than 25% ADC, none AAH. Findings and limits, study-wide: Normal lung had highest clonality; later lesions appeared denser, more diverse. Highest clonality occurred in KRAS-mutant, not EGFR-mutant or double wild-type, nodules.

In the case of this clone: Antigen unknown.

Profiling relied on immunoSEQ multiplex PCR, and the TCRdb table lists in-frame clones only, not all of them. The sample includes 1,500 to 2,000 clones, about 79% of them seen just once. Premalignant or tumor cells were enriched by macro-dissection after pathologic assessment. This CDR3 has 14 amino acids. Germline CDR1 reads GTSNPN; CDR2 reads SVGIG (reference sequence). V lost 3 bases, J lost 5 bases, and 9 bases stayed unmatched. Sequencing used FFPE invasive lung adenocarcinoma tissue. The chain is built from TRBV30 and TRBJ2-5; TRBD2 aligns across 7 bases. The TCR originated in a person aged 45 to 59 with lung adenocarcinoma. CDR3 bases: TGTGCCTGGAGGGGAGGGTGGGGCGCGGAGACCCAGTACTTC. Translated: CAWRGGWGAETQYF.